The 28 T cell receptor beta chains given below trace back to one sample, sequenced in a study of shared clonotypes between healthy human individuals. Produced via immunoSEQ multiplex PCR; TCRdb's table is partial and in-frame only. This sample has about 2 million clones, with roughly 95% found just once. The sequenced sample was naive CD4+ T cells sorted from blood. Subset meaning: CD45RA+ positively selected. All receptors derive from a man aged 18 to 35 in good health.

The gene calls are TRBV5-6 and TRBJ2-1; D may be TRBD1 or TRBD2 (5 bases each). Trimming removed 3 bases at V and 5 bases at J, with 24 bases between. This CDR3 region has 18 residues. The germline V gene has CDR1 SGHDT and CDR2 YYEEEE. CDR3 region: CASSSPGRWGLSHNEQFF. The DNA of the CDR3 is TGTGCCAGCAGCTCCCCCGGGCGTTGGGGGTTATCCCACAATGAGCAGTTCTTC.

A note on this clone: The sample holds other DNA sequences that translate to the same CDR3. The J gene is TRBJ2-7, the V gene TRBV6-5, with TRBD1 identical over 8 bases. This CDR3 has 14 amino acids. The germline gives CDR1 MNHEY, CDR2 SVGAGI. V gave up 2 bases and J gave up 6 bases; unmatched junction bases: 6. The CDR3 protein is CASSYGQGAGEQYF. The CDR3 DNA reads as TGTGCCAGCAGTTACGGGCAGGGGGCGGGCGAGCAGTACTTC.

The chain uses TRBV5-1 and TRBJ2-2; D perhaps matches TRBD2 (5 bases). V lost 5 bases to trimming and J lost 7 bases, with 15 bases between them. Germline V gene lookup returns CDR1 SGHRS and CDR2 YFSETQ. This CDR3 spans 14 amino acids. This CDR3 is CASSVGQEDGELFF. The CDR3, as DNA: TGCGCCAGCAGTGTAGGCCAGGAGGACGGGGAGCTGTTTTTT.

The chain is built from TRBV5-1 and TRBJ2-1; maybe TRBD1 (5 bases). This CDR3 is built from 13 residues. Trimming pared 2 bases from V and 6 bases from J, leaving 9 bases between. Per the germline V gene, CDR1 is SGHRS and CDR2 is YFSETQ. The CDR3 reads CASSFRRANEQFF. Written as DNA, the CDR3 is TGCGCCAGCAGCTTTCGCAGGGCCAATGAGCAGTTCTTC.

The rearrangement uses TRBV6-1 and TRBJ2-3, with D possibly TRBD2 on 5 matching bases. V was trimmed by 8 bases and J by 0 bases, leaving 12 bases between them. CDR3 length: 14 amino acids. The V gene's germline CDR1 is MNHNS and CDR2 SASEGT. Here the CDR3 DNA reads TGTGCCAGCTCAATTAGCGATAGCACAGATACGCAGTATTTT. Translating gives CASSISDSTDTQYF.

V gene TRBV4-1 combines with J gene TRBJ1-4; D remains ambiguous. Looked up from germline, CDR1 is MGHRA and CDR2 is YSYEKL. The V end lost 2 bases, the J end lost 0 bases, and 16 bases lay between the germline ends. The CDR3 spans 18 residues. The CDR3 loop is CASSQHAITPATNEKLFF. The CDR3 DNA reads as TGCGCCAGCAGCCAACACGCGATAACCCCCGCAACTAATGAAAAACTGTTTTTT.

The rearrangement links TRBV5-1 to TRBJ1-1; 8 bases map to TRBD1. The length of the CDR3 is 14 residues. Per the germline V gene, CDR1 is SGHRS and CDR2 is YFSETQ. The ends lost 4 bases at V and 5 bases at J; junction bases unmatched: 7. The CDR3 DNA is TGCGCCAGCAGCAACGGACAGGGAAAGACTGAAGCTTTCTTT. This encodes CASSNGQGKTEAFF.

This clone came up a few times. At the DNA level, this CDR3 is encoded by other sequences in the same sample as well. V and J are TRBV19 and TRBJ2-7, with a weak D call TRBD2 (6 bases). The CDR3 extends over 12 amino acids. The ends were cut back, 5 bases at V and 7 bases at J, with 12 bases in the middle. From germline, CDR1 is LNHDA and CDR2 SQIVND (reference sequence). In nucleotides, the CDR3 is TGTGCCAGTAGTCCGTGGGGAGGAGAGCAGTACTTC. Protein: CASSPWGGEQYF.

As concerns this clone: This specimen includes other DNA sequences encoding the same CDR3. The chain joins TRBV6-5 to TRBJ1-3; tentative D call: TRBD1 (6 bases). Trimming shortened V by 2 bases and J by 4 bases, and 9 bases separated the two germline ends. The CDR3 is 14 residues long. CDR1 is MNHEY and CDR2 is SVGAGI in the germline V gene. The CDR3 spells CASSYRGAGNTIYF. CDR3 DNA sequence: TGTGCCAGCAGTTACCGGGGGGCCGGAAACACCATATATTTT.

This clone was counted once. The gene calls are TRBV28 and TRBJ1-2, with a tentative D call TRBD1 (5 bases). The CDR3 length is 15 residues. Germline CDR1 MDHEN, CDR2 SYDVKM. The ends were cut back, 5 bases at V and 2 bases at J, with 15 bases in the middle. Here the CDR3 reads CASSPQKGPNYGYTF. CDR3 nucleotide sequence: TGTGCCAGCAGTCCCCAGAAGGGACCCAACTATGGCTACACCTTC.

V usage is TRBV28 and J usage is TRBJ1-2; D is ambiguous. Germline V gene lookup returns CDR1 MDHEN and CDR2 SYDVKM. The CDR3 spans 12 residues. V was cut by 3 bases and J by 7 bases, with 9 bases left in between. The CDR3 DNA reads TGTGCCAGCAGTTTTACTCAGTTTGGCTACACCTTC. Translating it yields CASSFTQFGYTF.

The J gene is TRBJ2-5, the V gene TRBV6-5; D remains unclear. Trimming left V 5 bases short and J 1 base short, with 11 bases between. Looked up from germline, CDR1 is MNHEY and CDR2 is SVGAGI. The CDR3 has 14 residues. As DNA, the CDR3 is TGTGCCAGCAGTCCCGGGCCAATCCAAGAGACCCAGTACTTC. It codes for CASSPGPIQETQYF.

The chain has TRBV5-6 and TRBJ1-2; D call uncertain. The CDR3 extends over 14 amino acids. The germline V gene encodes CDR1 SGHDT and CDR2 YYEEEE. V lost 2 bases to trimming and J lost 8 bases, with 16 bases between them. CDR3 sequence: CASSFASAVGGYTF. The DNA for the CDR3 is TGTGCCAGCAGCTTTGCCTCGGCGGTAGGGGGCTACACCTTC. The whole variable domain, filled in from reference TRBV5-6 and TRBJ1-2, reads DAGVTQSPTHLIKTRGQQVTLRCSPKSGHDTVSWYQQALGQGPQFIFQYYEEEERQRGNFPDRFSGHQFPNYSSELNVNALLLGDSALYLCASSFASAVGGYTFGSGTRLTVV.

This chain links TRBV6-1 with TRBJ2-7; 10 bases match TRBD1. V shed 3 bases, J shed 6 bases, and the junction held 11 bases outside the gene matches. This CDR3 spans 16 amino acids. Germline V CDR1 and CDR2: MNHNS, SASEGT. The CDR3: CASSDFEGTGVPEQYF. DNA of the CDR3: TGTGCCAGCAGTGATTTCGAGGGGACAGGGGTCCCCGAGCAGTACTTC.

This clone was seen only a few times. The V call is TRBV2, the J call TRBJ1-6, with TRBD1 matching 8 bases. This CDR3 spans 13 amino acids. Per germline, CDR1 SNHLY and CDR2 FYNNEI. V trimming: 8 bases; J trimming: 9 bases; junction bases outside the gene matches: 6. The CDR3 region has the DNA TGTGCCAGCGCCGGGACAGGTAGTTCACCCCTCCACTTT. Its protein is CASAGTGSSPLHF.

The J gene is TRBJ1-1, the V gene TRBV5-1; no reliable D call. V was shortened by 1 base and J by 4 bases, with 14 bases between the two germline ends. The CDR3 contains 15 residues. CDR1 is SGHRS and CDR2 is YFSETQ in the germline V gene. The CDR3 region has the DNA TGCGCCAGCAGCTTGCAATCCCTCGATGCCACTGAAGCTTTCTTT. This translates into CASSLQSLDATEAFF.

The chain carries TRBV28 and TRBJ1-2; D ambiguous. Germline V lookup: CDR1 MDHEN, CDR2 SYDVKM. CDR3 length equals 13 residues. Trimming stripped 1 base from V and 8 bases from J, with 11 bases between. The CDR3: CASSLSQPWGYTF. Written as DNA, the CDR3 is TGTGCCAGCAGTTTATCACAGCCCTGGGGCTACACCTTC.

V usage is TRBV25-1 and J usage is TRBJ2-5; either TRBD1 or TRBD2 may supply D (5 bases each). This CDR3 contains 15 residues. Per the germline V gene, CDR1 is MGHDK and CDR2 is SYGVNS. The ends were cut back, 2 bases at V and 1 base at J, with 11 bases in the middle. The CDR3 is CASSEGGQLQETQYF. CDR3 sequence (DNA): TGTGCCAGCAGTGAAGGGGGTCAGCTCCAAGAGACCCAGTACTTC.

The rearrangement links TRBV19 to TRBJ2-3; 9 nucleotides agree with TRBD1. Germline CDR1 and CDR2: LNHDA and SQIVND (reference sequence). V lost 4 bases to trimming and J lost 0 bases; unmatched junction nucleotides: 5. CDR3 size: 16 residues. CDR3 region: CASSNGQGKSTDTQYF. Here the CDR3 DNA reads TGTGCCAGTAGTAACGGACAGGGGAAAAGCACAGATACGCAGTATTTT.

This rearrangement joins TRBV9 to TRBJ2-7; 9 bases are a match to TRBD2. The V gene's germline CDR1 is SGDLS and CDR2 YYNGEE. With 0 bases clipped from V and 6 bases from J, the junction kept 13 bases outside the gene matches. The length of the CDR3 is 17 residues. In DNA, the CDR3 is TGTGCCAGCAGCGTAGGCCCCGGTAGCGGGAGTGAGGTCGAGCAGTACTTC. It encodes CASSVGPGSGSEVEQYF. The full variable domain, in which reference TRBV9 and TRBJ2-7 provide the parts outside the CDR3, is DSGVTQTPKHLITATGQRVTLRCSPRSGDLSVYWYQQSLDQGLQFLIQYYNGEERAKGNILERFSAQQFPDLHSELNLSSLELGDSALYFCASSVGPGSGSEVEQYFGPGTRLTVT.

The rearrangement links TRBV7-9 to TRBJ2-7; either TRBD1 or TRBD2 may supply D (5 bases each). V was trimmed by 2 bases and J by 2 bases, leaving 16 bases between them. CDR3 length equals 16 residues. The germline gives CDR1 SEHNR, CDR2 FQNEAQ (reference sequence). This chain's CDR3 is CASSLRDEDGAYEQYF. In DNA, the CDR3 is TGTGCCAGCAGCTTACGGGACGAGGACGGCGCCTACGAGCAGTACTTC.

A remark on this clone: Other nucleotide sequences from this sample produce the same CDR3. The chain couples TRBV30 to TRBJ1-6; D is unclear. The CDR3 is 15 residues long. Trimming pared 0 bases from V and 3 bases from J, leaving 9 bases between. The germline gives CDR1 GTSNPN, CDR2 SVGIG (reference sequence). CDR3 DNA: TGTGCCTGGAGTGTACTAAGTGGCTATAATTCACCCCTCCACTTT. This translates into CAWSVLSGYNSPLHF.

The rearrangement uses TRBV14 and TRBJ2-7; 8 nucleotides agree with TRBD1. With V trimmed by 5 bases and J by 3 bases, 3 bases remained unmatched. There are 13 residues in the CDR3. Germline loops: CDR1 SGHDN, CDR2 FVKESK. Here the CDR3 DNA reads TGTGCCAGCAGCTATGGACAGGGCTACGAGCAGTACTTC. Protein: CASSYGQGYEQYF.

The chain joins TRBV18 to TRBJ1-4, with D perhaps matching TRBD1 (6 bases). In germline, CDR1 is KGHSH, CDR2 LQKENI. The V end was cut by 5 bases, the J end by 9 bases, with 16 bases between. This CDR3 has 14 residues. In DNA, the CDR3 is TGTGCCAGCTCAGAGACAGGTGTCTTGAAAAAACTGTTTTTT. Its protein product is CASSETGVLKKLFF. Using reference TRBV18 and TRBJ1-4 for the parts outside the CDR3, the full variable domain is NAGVMQNPRHLVRRRGQEARLRCSPMKGHSHVYWYRQLPEEGLKFMVYLQKENIIDESGMPKERFSAEFPKEGPSILRIQQVVRGDSAAYFCASSETGVLKKLFFGSGTQLSVL.

This clone was seen only a few times. One end of the junction varies from germline; a read error may be responsible. The chain has TRBV28 and TRBJ2-1; D perhaps matches TRBD2 (5 bases). Germline V gene data show CDR1 as MDHEN and CDR2 as SYDVKM. CDR3 length: 12 amino acids. The CDR3 DNA is TGTGCCAGCACCGGCGGGCCTTTCGAGCGGTTCTTC. Encoded protein: CASTGGPFERFF.

A single count supports this clone. J is TRBJ1-2 and V is TRBV7-9, with TRBD1 identical over 8 bases. The CDR3 is made up of 15 amino acids. V shed 3 bases and J 0 bases; nucleotides not matched to a gene: 3. Germline CDR1 SEHNR, CDR2 FQNEAQ (reference sequence). The CDR3, as DNA: TGTGCCAGCAGCTTCGGACAGGGCACTAACTATGGCTACACCTTC. This sequence encodes CASSFGQGTNYGYTF.

The chain combines TRBV10-3 with TRBJ1-5; no definite D call. The V end was cut by 0 bases, the J end by 2 bases, with 8 bases between. This CDR3 spans 15 amino acids. Germline V gives CDR1 ENHRY, CDR2 SYGVKD. The CDR3 region has the DNA TGTGCCATCAGTGAGTCGCAGAGTGGCAATCAGCCCCAGCATTTT. It encodes CAISESQSGNQPQHF.

The table lists this clone with a count of one. V is TRBV19 and J is TRBJ1-5; a weak D match, TRBD1 (6 bases). The germline V gene encodes CDR1 LNHDA and CDR2 SQIVND (reference sequence). The V and J ends lost 3 bases and 5 bases respectively, with 14 bases between them. The length of the CDR3 is 15 residues. The CDR3 DNA reads TGTGCCAGTAGTATCCGGGGGCGATTTGATCAGCCCCAGCATTTT. Protein: CASSIRGRFDQPQHF.